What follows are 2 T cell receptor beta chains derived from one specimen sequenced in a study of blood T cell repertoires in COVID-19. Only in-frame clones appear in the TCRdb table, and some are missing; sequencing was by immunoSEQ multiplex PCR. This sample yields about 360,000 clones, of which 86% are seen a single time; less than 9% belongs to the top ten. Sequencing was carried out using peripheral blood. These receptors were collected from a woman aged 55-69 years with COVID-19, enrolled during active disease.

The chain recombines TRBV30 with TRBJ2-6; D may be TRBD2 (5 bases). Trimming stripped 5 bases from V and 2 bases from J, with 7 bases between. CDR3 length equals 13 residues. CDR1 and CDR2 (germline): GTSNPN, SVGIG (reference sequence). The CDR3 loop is CAWWRAGANVLTF. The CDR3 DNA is TGTGCCTGGTGGCGGGCTGGGGCCAACGTCCTGACTTTC.

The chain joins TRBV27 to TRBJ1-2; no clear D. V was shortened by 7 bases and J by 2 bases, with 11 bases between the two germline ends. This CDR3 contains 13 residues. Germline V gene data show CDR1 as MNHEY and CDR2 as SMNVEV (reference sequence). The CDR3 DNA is TGTGCCAGCACCCACTACGGGAACTATGGCTACACCTTC. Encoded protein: CASTHYGNYGYTF.